This T cell receptor beta chain appears in the sequencing data of a study of Tregs in tolerant kidney transplant recipients. On this clone: Its matching antigen is unknown.

V gave up 6 bases and J gave up 0 bases, with 5 bases separating them. The germline gives CDR1 SNHLY, CDR2 FYNNEI. The CDR3 is made up of 12 amino acids. Recipients received nonmyeloablative bone marrow transplants from related graft donors, with transient mixed chimerism. Unstimulated regulatory T cells (CD4+CD25+CD127-), CD4+CD25- non-regulatory cells, CD4 and CD8 cells were FACS-sorted from thawed PBMCs. Sequenced by immunoSEQ multiplex PCR; TCRdb stores in-frame clones only, minus some. The sample has tens of thousands of clones; about 90% are singletons. Study-wide findings and caveats: In tolerant patients, donor-specific Tregs outgrew total Tregs, suggesting antigen-driven expansion. Expanding Tregs on activated donor B cells appeared to best identify donor-specific TCRbeta clones. Biological reproducibility was not directly addressed, but technical replication error appeared minimal.

This clonotype was sampled from a human patient who received a combined kidney and bone marrow transplant. Some T cells may trace back to the graft donor. This chain links TRBV2 with TRBJ1-2; no firm D call. Sequenced here: CD8+ T cells from blood (PBMCs), sampled 24 months after the transplant. The CDR3 region is CASSPANYGYTF. The CDR3 DNA sequence: TGTGCCAGCAGCCCGGCTAACTATGGCTACACCTTC.